A single sample is the source of the 15 T cell receptor beta chains below, sequenced in a study. Profiling relied on immunoSEQ multiplex PCR, and the TCRdb table lists in-frame clones only, not all of them. The sample records 68,000 or so clones, about 93% being singletons. Sequencing input: PBMCs. Receptors originate from a man aged 40-55 years with rheumatoid arthritis.

This clone was counted only a few times. The rearrangement links TRBV6-6 to TRBJ1-5; 11 bases map to TRBD1. V was clipped by 6 bases and J by 5 bases; unmatched bases: 6. Germline V gene sequence: CDR1 MNHNY, CDR2 SVGAGI (reference sequence). This CDR3 is 15 amino acids long. CDR3 sequence: CASRERTGGDQPQHF. The CDR3, as DNA: TGTGCCAGCAGGGAGAGGACAGGGGGCGATCAGCCCCAGCATTTT.

The chain joins TRBV21-1 to TRBJ2-1; the DNA was not compared with TRBD2, the D call given in the table. TRBV21-1 is a listed pseudogene. The CDR3 consists of 17 residues. CDR3 region: CASSKGKTSGVYNEQFF. CDR3 coding DNA: TGTGCCAGCAGCAAAGGAAAGACTAGCGGGGTTTACAATGAGCAGTTCTTC.

The chain employs TRBV5-1 and TRBJ2-7; either TRBD1 or TRBD2 may fit D (6 bases each). The CDR3 length is 12 residues. Trimming left V 5 bases short and J 7 bases short, with 13 bases between. Germline CDR1 and CDR2: SGHRS and YFSETQ. The CDR3 DNA follows: TGCGCCAGCAGTCATCAAGGGGGGGAGCAGTACTTC. This translates into CASSHQGGEQYF.

The chain has TRBV5-5 and TRBJ1-6; D unclear. Germline CDR1 and CDR2: SGHKS and YYEKEE (reference sequence). The CDR3 runs to 14 residues. With 0 bases removed from V and 13 bases from J, the gap between germline ends came to 14 bases. CDR3 nucleotide sequence: TGTGCCAGCAGCTTGGGAGGTATCGGAGCTCCCCTCCACTTT. Its translation is CASSLGGIGAPLHF.

The rearrangement uses TRBV5-6 and TRBJ2-7, with D possibly being TRBD1 (6 bases). The V gene's germline CDR1 is SGHDT and CDR2 YYEEEE. The CDR3 covers 14 residues. The V and J ends lost 3 bases and 2 bases respectively, with 12 bases between them. CDR3 nucleotides: TGTGCCAGCAGCTCCTACAGGGAAGCCTACGAGCAGTACTTC. Encoded protein: CASSSYREAYEQYF.

The chain combines TRBV3-1 (or the pseudogene TRBV3-2) with TRBJ2-3, with D perhaps matching TRBD2 (5 bases). Germline CDR1 LGHDT, CDR2 YNNKEL (reference sequence). V lost 5 bases to trimming and J lost 2 bases, with 17 bases between them. The CDR3 extends over 16 amino acids. CDR3 in amino acids: CASSRRSGTVTDTQYF. The CDR3 DNA follows: TGTGCCAGCAGCAGGAGGAGCGGAACTGTCACAGATACGCAGTATTTT.

The rearrangement links TRBV5-1 to TRBJ1-6; D remains unclear. Trimming left V 0 bases short and J 7 bases short, with 5 bases between. The CDR3 has 13 amino acids. CDR1 and CDR2 from the germline V gene are SGHRS and YFSETQ. The CDR3 DNA sequence: TGCGCCAGCAGCTTGGCCCCCAATTCACCCCTCCACTTT. This gives the protein CASSLAPNSPLHF.

J is TRBJ1-6 and V is TRBV19, with TRBD1 as a possible D gene (5 bases). Trimming took off 10 bases at V and 5 bases at J, with 15 bases between the two ends. The CDR3 totals 14 residues. Germline CDR1 reads LNHDA; CDR2 reads SQIVND (reference sequence). The CDR3 DNA is TGTGCCACCGGCCAGGGTGTGCATAATTCACCCCTCCACTTT. Translating it yields CATGQGVHNSPLHF.

V and J are TRBV6-6 and TRBJ2-7, with 9 bases matching TRBD2. Unmatched junction bases numbered 10, after V lost 6 bases and J lost 4 bases. From germline, CDR1 is MNHNY and CDR2 SVGAGI (reference sequence). The CDR3 sequence is 15 residues long. The CDR3 loop reads CASSDSAGGLYEQYF. In nucleotides, the CDR3 is TGTGCCAGCAGCGACTCGGCGGGAGGGTTATACGAGCAGTACTTC.

The gene calls are TRBV19 and TRBJ2-7; D uncertain. This CDR3 is 15 amino acids long. Germline CDR1 is LNHDA and CDR2 is SQIVND (reference sequence). Trimming stripped 5 bases from V and 0 bases from J, with 14 bases between. CDR3 nucleotides: TGTGCCAGTAGTCGGGCCGACGGCAACTCCTACGAGCAGTACTTC. This codes for CASSRADGNSYEQYF.

The chain joins TRBV12-3 or TRBV12-4 to TRBJ1-5; D gene uncertain. Trimming shortened V by 7 bases and J by 7 bases, and 11 bases separated the two germline ends. The CDR3 extends over 12 amino acids. This chain's CDR3 is CASNTAGQPQHF. CDR3 nucleotides: TGTGCCAGCAATACTGCAGGCCAGCCCCAGCATTTT.

V is TRBV10-2 and J is TRBJ1-4, with D unclear. There are 13 residues in the CDR3. V was clipped by 9 bases and J by 5 bases, with 13 bases between them. Germline loops: CDR1 WSHSY, CDR2 SAAADI. CDR3 sequence (DNA): TGCGCCAGTAGTCGGGGTATCAATGAAAAACTGTTTTTT. Its translation is CASSRGINEKLFF.

The V gene is TRBV28, the J gene TRBJ1-5; 7 positions agree with TRBD1. After removal of 1 base from V and 3 bases from J, the junction contained 12 bases not matched to a gene. This CDR3 is built from 18 residues. In germline, CDR1 is MDHEN, CDR2 SYDVKM. The CDR3 bases are TGTGCCAGCAGTTTATTCGGCCCAGGGGGGGGGAACAATCAGCCCCAGCATTTT. Its translation is CASSLFGPGGGNNQPQHF.

This chain uses TRBV27 with TRBJ2-7; 9 positions agree with TRBD1. The V gene's germline CDR1 is MNHEY and CDR2 SMNVEV (reference sequence). V shed 3 bases and J 3 bases; nucleotides not matched to a gene: 15. The CDR3 contains 18 residues. CDR3 region: CASSFETGGPETNYEQYF. In DNA form, the CDR3 reads TGTGCCAGCAGTTTTGAGACAGGGGGTCCTGAGACCAACTACGAGCAGTACTTC.

The chain employs TRBV3-1 (or the pseudogene TRBV3-2) and TRBJ1-2; D is perhaps TRBD1 (6 bases). This CDR3 region has 15 residues. V shed 4 bases and J shed 6 bases, with 18 bases lying between them. Germline CDR1 reads LGHDT; CDR2 reads YNNKEL (reference sequence). Here the CDR3 DNA reads TGTGCCAGCAGCCCATACGCGTCAGGGGCCAATGGCTACACCTTC. The encoded protein is CASSPYASGANGYTF.